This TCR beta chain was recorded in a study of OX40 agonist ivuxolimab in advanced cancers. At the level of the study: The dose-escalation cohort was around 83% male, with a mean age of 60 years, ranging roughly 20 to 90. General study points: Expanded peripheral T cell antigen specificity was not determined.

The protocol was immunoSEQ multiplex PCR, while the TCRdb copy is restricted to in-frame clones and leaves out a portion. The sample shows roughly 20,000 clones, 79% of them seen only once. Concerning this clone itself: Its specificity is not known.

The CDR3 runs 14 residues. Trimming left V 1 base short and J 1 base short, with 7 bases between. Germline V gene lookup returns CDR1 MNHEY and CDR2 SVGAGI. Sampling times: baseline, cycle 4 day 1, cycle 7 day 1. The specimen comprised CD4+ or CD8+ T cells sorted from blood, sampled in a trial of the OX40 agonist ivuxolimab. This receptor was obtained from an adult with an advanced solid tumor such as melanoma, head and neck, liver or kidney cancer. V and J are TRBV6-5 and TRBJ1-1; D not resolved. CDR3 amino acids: CASSYFFGNTEAFF. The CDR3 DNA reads TGTGCCAGCAGTTACTTTTTTGGGAACACTGAAGCTTTCTTT.